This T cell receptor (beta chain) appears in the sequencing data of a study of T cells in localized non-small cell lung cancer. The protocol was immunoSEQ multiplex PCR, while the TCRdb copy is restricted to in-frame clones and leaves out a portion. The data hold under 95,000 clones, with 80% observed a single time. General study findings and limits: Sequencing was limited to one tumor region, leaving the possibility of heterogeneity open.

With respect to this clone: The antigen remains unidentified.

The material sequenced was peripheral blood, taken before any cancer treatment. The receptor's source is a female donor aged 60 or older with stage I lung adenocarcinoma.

Here the CDR3 reads CSVDVTGTDYGYTF. CDR3 in DNA: TGCAGCGTTGATGTCACCGGGACGGACTATGGCTACACCTTC. This chain connects TRBV29-1 to TRBJ1-2, with D possibly TRBD1 on 5 matching bases. The CDR3 has 14 amino acids. CDR1 and CDR2 from the germline V gene are SQVTM and ANQGSEA. V shed 3 bases and J shed 3 bases, with 14 bases lying between them.